The 7 T cell receptor beta chains below come from one sample, sequenced in a study of blood T cell repertoires in COVID-19. Sequencing used immunoSEQ multiplex PCR; TCRdb keeps in-frame clones, though not all of them. This table has around 150,000 clones, 85% to 90% appearing once. Sequencing was done on a sample of peripheral blood. All receptors derive from a woman aged 60-75 years with active COVID-19.

This sequence joins TRBV3-1 (or the pseudogene TRBV3-2) and TRBJ1-2, with TRBD1 matching over 9 bases. Germline V CDR1 and CDR2: LGHDT, YNNKEL (reference sequence). The J segment lost 2 bases and the V segment lost 4 bases, leaving 5 bases of the junction unmatched. This CDR3 comprises 15 residues. CDR3 in amino acids: CASSPGDRVNYGYTF. The DNA for the CDR3 is TGTGCCAGCAGCCCCGGGGACAGGGTGAACTATGGCTACACCTTC.

The V and J genes are TRBV9 and TRBJ2-3; the match to TRBD1 covers 7 bases. This CDR3 comprises 14 residues. V lost 4 bases, J lost 5 bases, and 7 bases stayed unmatched. CDR1 SGDLS and CDR2 YYNGEE come from the germline V gene. The CDR3 DNA reads TGTGCCAGCAGCAACCCAGGGGGTAGAGATACGCAGTATTTT. Translating gives CASSNPGGRDTQYF. Variable domain in full (rest from reference TRBV9 and TRBJ2-3): DSGVTQTPKHLITATGQRVTLRCSPRSGDLSVYWYQQSLDQGLQFLIQYYNGEERAKGNILERFSAQQFPDLHSELNLSSLELGDSALYFCASSNPGGRDTQYFGPGTRLTVL.

The chain combines TRBV5-1 with TRBJ2-2, with 14 bases aligning to TRBD2. V lost 3 bases to trimming and J lost 4 bases; unmatched junction nucleotides: 5. There are 17 residues in the CDR3. CDR1 is SGHRS, CDR2 YFSETQ, per germline. DNA of the CDR3: TGCGCCAGCAGCTCGGGACTAGCGGGAGTAGGCACCGGGGAGCTGTTTTTT. The encoded protein is CASSSGLAGVGTGELFF.

This chain connects TRBV5-5 to TRBJ2-2, with D perhaps matching TRBD1 (6 bases). CDR3 length: 15 amino acids. Deletions cut 1 base from V and 5 bases from J, with 12 bases between. The germline CDR1 and CDR2 sequences are SGHKS and YYEKEE (reference sequence). The CDR3 DNA follows: TGTGCCAGCAGCTTGTGGTTAACAGGGACCGGGGAGCTGTTTTTT. Protein: CASSLWLTGTGELFF.

V is TRBV9 and J is TRBJ1-2; D remains unclear. Trimming removed 0 bases at V and 4 bases at J, with 28 bases between. Looked up from germline, CDR1 is SGDLS and CDR2 is YYNGEE. CDR3 length: 20 residues. The CDR3 sequence: CASSVDPDPKNSDKTYGYTF. The CDR3 nucleotides are TGTGCCAGCAGCGTAGATCCCGACCCCAAGAACTCCGACAAGACCTATGGCTACACCTTC.

This chain links TRBV3-1 (or the pseudogene TRBV3-2) with TRBJ2-5, with 10 bases lining up with TRBD2. Trimming took 5 bases from V and 4 from J; bases not matched to a gene: 4. The CDR3 consists of 14 residues. In germline, CDR1 is LGHDT, CDR2 YNNKEL (reference sequence). In DNA form, the CDR3 reads TGTGCCAGCAGCGGTCGACTAGCGGGAGAGACCCAGTACTTC. Amino acids: CASSGRLAGETQYF.

The rearrangement uses TRBV11-2 and TRBJ2-2, with 14 bases fitting TRBD2. Per the germline V gene, CDR1 is SGHAT and CDR2 is FQNNGV. The CDR3 contains 19 residues. With 5 bases clipped from V and 5 bases from J, the junction kept 13 bases outside the gene matches. The CDR3 spells CASSNRLGLAGAGTGELFF. The CDR3 nucleotides read TGTGCCAGCAGCAACCGCCTGGGACTAGCGGGAGCTGGGACCGGGGAGCTGTTTTTT. The variable domain in full, completed from reference TRBV11-2 and TRBJ2-2, reads EAGVAQSPRYKIIEKRQSVAFWCNPISGHATLYWYQQILGQGPKLLIQFQNNGVVDDSQLPKDRFSAERLKGVDSTLKIQPAKLEDSAVYLCASSNRLGLAGAGTGELFFGEGSRLTVL.